A single sample is the source of the 14 T cell receptor beta chains below, sequenced in a study of blood T cells in healthy people across ages. A second PCR, run for about 6 to 11 cycles, used a sample-barcoded 5' primer plus a J-beta primer mix. MiXCR was run by TCRdb on the 5' RACE reads, yielding one entry per CDR3 protein. The top ten hold roughly 2% of the sample, which has over 1,500,000 distinct CDR3 sequences, about 50% seen once. Sequencing used blood. The receptors shown here come from a woman aged 40 to 50 in good health.

The rearrangement joins TRBV6-5 to TRBJ1-6; D might be TRBD1 (5 bases). Germline lookup yields CDR1 MNHEY and CDR2 SVGAGI. V lost 6 bases to trimming and J lost 10 bases, with 10 bases between them. The CDR3 is 12 amino acids. As DNA, the CDR3 is TGTGCCAGCAGACGACAGCGCTCACCCCTCCACTTT. Translation gives CASRRQRSPLHF.

This clonotype has only a few counts. The chain couples TRBV11-1 to TRBJ2-5; 11 nucleotides agree with TRBD2. CDR1 and CDR2 from the germline V gene are SGHAT and FQDESV (reference sequence). V shed 4 bases and J 4 bases; nucleotides not matched to a gene: 8. The CDR3 length is 16 residues. CDR3 in amino acids: CASSYSTSGVAETQYF. CDR3 coding DNA: TGTGCCAGCAGCTATTCGACTAGCGGGGTGGCAGAGACCCAGTACTTC.

J is TRBJ2-3 and V is TRBV7-9, with 7 bases fitting TRBD2. This CDR3 has 17 amino acids. J was trimmed by 2 bases and V by 0 bases; bases with no gene match: 8. Germline CDR1 is SEHNR and CDR2 is FQNEAQ (reference sequence). The CDR3: CASSLAASGFNTDTQYF. The CDR3 DNA sequence: TGTGCCAGCAGCTTAGCTGCTAGCGGCTTTAACACAGATACGCAGTATTTT.

The chain carries TRBV7-3 and TRBJ2-7; TRBD2 matches at 11 bases. The CDR3 is made up of 16 amino acids. Trimming cost V 5 bases and J 7 bases; bases outside gene matches: 13. From germline, CDR1 is SGHTA and CDR2 FQGTGA. CDR3 coding DNA: TGTGCCAGCAGCCCCTATAGCGGGGGGGGCCACAATGAGCAGTACTTC. Translated: CASSPYSGGGHNEQYF.

The chain is built from TRBV6-1 and TRBJ1-2; possibly TRBD1 for D (6 bases). Germline-derived CDR1 and CDR2 are MNHNS and SASEGT. Trimming took 2 bases from V and 3 from J, leaving 7 bases between them. The CDR3 is 13 residues long. Here the CDR3 DNA reads TGTGCCAGCAGTGAATACAGGGACTATGGCTACACCTTC. This gives the protein CASSEYRDYGYTF.

The chain employs TRBV9 and TRBJ2-3; possible D gene TRBD1, 5 bases. The V gene lost 4 bases and the J gene lost 9 bases, with 15 bases spanning the gap. The CDR3 loop spans 13 amino acids. Germline V CDR1 and CDR2: SGDLS, YYNGEE. The CDR3 bases are TGTGCCAGCAGCTACGACATAGGGGCGACGCAGTATTTT. It specifies CASSYDIGATQYF. The full variable domain, completed using reference TRBV9 and TRBJ2-3, is DSGVTQTPKHLITATGQRVTLRCSPRSGDLSVYWYQQSLDQGLQFLIQYYNGEERAKGNILERFSAQQFPDLHSELNLSSLELGDSALYFCASSYDIGATQYFGPGTRLTVL.

This clonotype occurred a few times. The CDR3: CASSQGRGLVADTQYF. CDR3 nucleotides: TGCGCCAGCAGCCAAGGAAGGGGGCTGGTTGCAGATACGCAGTATTTT. The genes are TRBV4-3 and TRBJ2-3; 7 bases match TRBD1. CDR1 is LGHNA and CDR2 is YSLEER in the germline V gene. V lost 1 base to trimming and J lost 4 bases; unmatched junction nucleotides: 8. This CDR3 has 16 amino acids.

The chain has TRBV7-2 and TRBJ2-3; no clear D. Germline CDR1 SGHTA, CDR2 FQGNSA. This CDR3 has 14 residues. Trimming pared 7 bases from V and 3 bases from J, leaving 14 bases between. The CDR3 region is CASIPRTWTDTQYF. DNA for the CDR3: TGTGCCAGCATCCCAAGGACCTGGACAGATACGCAGTATTTT.

The V and J genes are TRBV27 and TRBJ2-5, with D possibly being TRBD1 or TRBD2 (5 bases each). CDR3 length equals 16 residues. V was shortened by 0 bases and J by 1 base, with 12 bases between the two germline ends. The V gene's germline CDR1 is MNHEY and CDR2 SMNVEV (reference sequence). CDR3 sequence reads: CASSLSMGRIQETQYF. The CDR3 DNA is TGTGCCAGCAGTTTATCGATGGGACGGATCCAAGAGACCCAGTACTTC.

This sequence joins TRBV7-9 and TRBJ2-4; 8 positions agree with TRBD2. Matching the DNA end better, TRBJ2-7 makes the J call doubtful. The CDR3 is made up of 16 amino acids. Germline CDR1 reads SEHNR; CDR2 reads FQNEAQ (reference sequence). The CDR3 protein is CASSSGPGGGKNEQYF. The CDR3 coding sequence is TGTGCCAGCAGCTCCGGCCCGGGAGGGGGAAAGAACGAGCAGTACTTC.

The CDR3 here is CSVQLDRDAELFF. The DNA of the CDR3 is TGCAGCGTTCAATTGGACAGGGACGCGGAACTGTTTTTT. The J gene is TRBJ1-4, the V gene TRBV29-1; TRBD1 matches 8 bases. Trimming cost V 5 bases and J 12 bases; bases outside gene matches: 11. This CDR3 spans 13 amino acids. The V gene's germline CDR1 is SQVTM and CDR2 ANQGSEA.

The J gene is TRBJ2-1, the V gene TRBV5-1; weak D call: TRBD2 (5 bases). The germline V and J ends were trimmed by 0 bases and 9 bases, with 10 bases remaining between them. The CDR3 contains 13 residues. Germline assignment: CDR1 SGHRS and CDR2 YFSETQ. This CDR3 is CASSLDGVSEQFF. CDR3 sequence (DNA): TGCGCCAGCAGCTTGGACGGGGTCAGTGAGCAGTTCTTC.

In this sample, this clonotype turned up a few times. The V gene is TRBV9, the J gene TRBJ2-5, with D unresolved. CDR3 length equals 14 residues. Germline loops: CDR1 SGDLS, CDR2 YYNGEE. Trimming took 0 bases from V and 0 from J, leaving 6 bases between them. The CDR3 spells CASSVAPYQETQYF. The DNA for the CDR3 is TGTGCCAGCAGCGTAGCCCCCTACCAAGAGACCCAGTACTTC.

This clonotype came up once. The chain links TRBV28 to TRBJ1-1; 7 positions agree with TRBD1. Germline V gene lookup returns CDR1 MDHEN and CDR2 SYDVKM. V was clipped by 6 bases and J by 4 bases; unmatched bases: 11. This CDR3 spans 15 amino acids. The CDR3 bases are TGTGCCAGCAGGTCACCGGGACAGTCGGGCACTGAAGCTTTCTTT. This encodes CASRSPGQSGTEAFF.